The T cell receptor beta chain under discussion was sequenced for a study of radiotherapy plus CTLA-4 blockade in lung cancer (dated by TCRdb to the late 2010s). About the full investigation: Objective responses occurred in approximately 17% of enrolled patients, and around 29% achieved disease control.

V was cut back by 3 bases and J by 0 bases, leaving a gap of 9 bases between them. The germline V gene (reference sequence) provides CDR1 LNHDA and CDR2 SQIVND. From the cysteine through the phenylalanine, the CDR3 covers 15 amino acids. CDR3 DNA is the only sequence kept; it has 45 bases, read in frame from the first base. Broader findings and caveats from the paper: After treatment with radiotherapy and ipilimumab, TCR clones that originated in tumors expanded in peripheral blood. Early dynamic changes in blood T cell clones, together with increased serum interferon-beta after radiation, were reported as the strongest predictors of response.

The sample holds a few counts of this clone. Its antigen specificity is not known. The input lacks base qualities; no much larger clone sits a single base away. The study tested focal radiation therapy combined with CTLA-4 blockade (ipilimumab) in patients with chemo-refractory metastatic non-small-cell lung cancer. Libraries were constructed by the immunoSEQ multiplex PCR assay. Held by TCRdb, this immuneACCESS table contains in-frame sequences only and omits some clones. Under half of the omission traces to an unresolved V gene where checked; the cause of the rest is unknown. This sample lists around 59,000 clones; around 74% were detected once. The ten largest clones capture about 8% of the sample.

The sequenced sample was peripheral blood, obtained from a patient treated with radiotherapy plus ipilimumab. This sequence uses TRBV19 and TRBJ1-3; no confident D gene assignment can be made. This clonotype was obtained from a human donor with non-small cell lung cancer whose response to radiotherapy plus ipilimumab could not be evaluated. In nucleotides, the sequence is TGTGCCAGTAGTATCTCCGCACTCTCTGGAAACACCATATATTTT. Its protein product is CASSISALSGNTIYF.